Presented here are 14 T cell receptor beta chains from one specimen sequenced in a study of blood T cell repertoires in COVID-19. TCRdb keeps only in-frame clones here, not all; method: immunoSEQ multiplex PCR. The sample includes 250,000 to 350,000 clones, roughly 88% of them seen just once. Sequences were obtained from peripheral blood. The receptors were sampled from a woman in her twenties or thirties with active or convalescent COVID-19.

The rearrangement uses TRBV24-1 and TRBJ1-2; D is perhaps TRBD1 (6 bases). This CDR3 has 12 residues. V dropped 2 bases and J dropped 6 bases, with 6 bases sitting between them. Germline CDR1 and CDR2: KGHDR and SFDVKD. CDR3 in DNA: TGTGCCACCAGTGATTGGACAGATGGCTACACCTTC. It specifies CATSDWTDGYTF.

The chain recombines TRBV6-5 with TRBJ1-1; D is undetermined. This CDR3 is 13 amino acids long. V lost 6 bases and J lost 5, with 13 bases in between. CDR1 and CDR2 from the germline V gene are MNHEY and SVGAGI. Here the CDR3 DNA reads TGTGCCAGCAGGACCCACAGAGGGACTGAAGCTTTCTTT. Translated: CASRTHRGTEAFF.

The chain is built from TRBV2 and TRBJ1-1; D is possibly TRBD1 (6 bases). There are 16 residues in the CDR3. Trimming removed 2 bases at V and 5 bases at J, with 18 bases between. Germline V gene lookup returns CDR1 SNHLY and CDR2 FYNNEI. The CDR3 DNA is TGTGCCAGCAGTGAATCCCCTCTAGGGGGGGGGACTGAAGCTTTCTTT. Its protein product is CASSESPLGGGTEAFF.

The chain uses TRBV7-2 and TRBJ2-7; 10 nucleotides align to TRBD1. The CDR3 runs to 15 residues. V shed 5 bases and J 8 bases; nucleotides not matched to a gene: 12. Germline loops: CDR1 SGHTA, CDR2 FQGNSA. CDR3 loop: CASSQRQGAFDKQYF. For the CDR3, the DNA is TGTGCCAGCAGCCAGCGACAGGGGGCTTTCGACAAGCAGTACTTC.

The rearrangement joins TRBV3-1 (or the pseudogene TRBV3-2) to TRBJ2-3; 11 bases align to TRBD2. Germline V CDR1 and CDR2: LGHDT, YNNKEL (reference sequence). J lost 4 bases, V lost 0 bases, and 12 bases had no gene match. This CDR3 comprises 19 residues. CDR3 nucleotide sequence: TGTGCCAGCAGCCAAGATCCCCCTAGCGGGGGGTTTTGGGCAGATACGCAGTATTTT. This encodes CASSQDPPSGGFWADTQYF.

V and J are TRBV6-2 or TRBV6-3 and TRBJ1-1; no firm D call. This CDR3 is 16 amino acids long. From germline, CDR1 is MNHEY and CDR2 SVGEGT. Trimming took off 6 bases at V and 0 bases at J, with 17 bases between the two ends. The CDR3 reads CASSSPPGRLNTEAFF. The CDR3 coding sequence is TGTGCCAGCAGCTCCCCCCCCGGCAGGTTGAACACTGAAGCTTTCTTT.

The V and J genes are TRBV19 and TRBJ2-1; D is unclear. Germline V gene sequence: CDR1 LNHDA, CDR2 SQIVND (reference sequence). This CDR3 spans 12 amino acids. V was shortened by 3 bases and J by 6 bases, with 6 bases between the two germline ends. Here the CDR3 reads CASSIGANEQFF. CDR3 sequence (DNA): TGTGCCAGTAGTATCGGAGCCAATGAGCAGTTCTTC.

CDR3 in amino acids: CASSVEGGGALETQYF. The CDR3 DNA reads as TGTGCCAGCAGCGTAGAGGGCGGGGGGGCTTTGGAGACCCAGTACTTC. The chain employs TRBV9 and TRBJ2-5; 9 bases are shared with TRBD2. V trimming: 0 bases; J trimming: 5 bases; junction bases outside the gene matches: 8. Germline CDR1 is SGDLS and CDR2 is YYNGEE. This CDR3 spans 16 amino acids. Supplemented by reference TRBV9 and TRBJ2-5, the full variable domain reads DSGVTQTPKHLITATGQRVTLRCSPRSGDLSVYWYQQSLDQGLQFLIQYYNGEERAKGNILERFSAQQFPDLHSELNLSSLELGDSALYFCASSVEGGGALETQYFGPGTRLLVL.

V and J are TRBV10-3 and TRBJ1-5; 7 bases fit TRBD1. The CDR3 covers 14 residues. The V gene's germline CDR1 is ENHRY and CDR2 SYGVKD. V lost 10 bases, J lost 6 bases, and 12 bases stayed unmatched. CDR3 amino acids: CATRPDRVGQPQHF. CDR3 sequence (DNA): TGTGCCACCCGACCCGACAGGGTTGGTCAGCCCCAGCATTTT.

This clone appeared a single time. The chain has TRBV19 and TRBJ2-3, with 10 bases identical to TRBD2. This CDR3 contains 17 residues. CDR1 LNHDA and CDR2 SQIVND come from the germline V gene (reference sequence). After removal of 6 bases from V and 1 base from J, the junction contained 10 bases not matched to a gene. CDR3 in amino acids: CASSDGWLAGGTDTQYF. CDR3 bases: TGTGCCAGTAGCGACGGTTGGCTAGCGGGGGGCACAGATACGCAGTATTTT.

V gene TRBV5-1 combines with J gene TRBJ2-2; D remains unclear. Germline values: CDR1 SGHRS, CDR2 YFSETQ. The CDR3 covers 15 residues. Trimming took off 0 bases at V and 1 base at J, with 7 bases between the two ends. Here the CDR3 reads CASSLGHQNTGELFF. The CDR3 DNA reads TGCGCCAGCAGCTTGGGACACCAGAACACCGGGGAGCTGTTTTTT. Together with reference TRBV5-1 and TRBJ2-2, the CDR3 gives the full variable domain: KAGVTQTPRYLIKTRGQQVTLSCSPISGHRSVSWYQQTPGQGLQFLFEYFSETQRNKGNFPGRFSGRQFSNSRSEMNVSTLELGDSALYLCASSLGHQNTGELFFGEGSRLTVL.

The genes are TRBV11-2 and TRBJ2-5; a possible D gene is TRBD1 (5 bases). The CDR3 has 15 residues. Trimming removed 5 bases at V and 2 bases at J, with 15 bases between. Germline CDR1 is SGHAT and CDR2 is FQNNGV. Here the CDR3 DNA reads TGTGCCAGCAGCGTCGGGCAGGGTAATCAAGAGACCCAGTACTTC. Protein: CASSVGQGNQETQYF.

CDR3: CASMVTGTYYGYTF. The CDR3 region has the DNA TGTGCCAGTATGGTAACCGGTACCTATTATGGCTACACCTTC. V and J are TRBV19 and TRBJ1-2; no definite D call. In germline, CDR1 is LNHDA, CDR2 SQIVND (reference sequence). V was cut by 7 bases and J by 5 bases, with 17 bases left in between. The CDR3 totals 14 residues.

This clone appeared a single time. The chain has TRBV9 and TRBJ2-7, with TRBD2 identical over 8 bases. Germline CDR1 SGDLS, CDR2 YYNGEE. The CDR3 covers 14 residues. Losses at the gene ends were 0 bases for V and 6 bases for J; bases not matched to a gene: 5. The CDR3 DNA reads as TGTGCCAGCAGCGTAGCGGGGGGGACTACCGAGCAGTACTTC. Translating it yields CASSVAGGTTEQYF.